What follows are 2 T cell receptor beta chains derived from one specimen sequenced in a study of shared clonotypes between healthy human individuals. TCRdb's copy holds only in-frame clones and misses some; the assay was immunoSEQ multiplex PCR. This sample has some 690,000 clones; around 91% occur once, and the top ten carry 34%. Specimen: memory CD8+ T cells from PBMCs. This sample's subset: CD45RO+ cells pooled with CCR7-negative TemRA cells. These receptors originate from a man younger than 35 in good health. Some clones in this sample may be carry-over from other donors' samples.

In this sample, this clone turned up once. The chain joins TRBV4-2 to TRBJ2-1, with TRBD2 as a possible D gene (6 bases). Trimming pared 3 bases from V and 3 bases from J, leaving 15 bases between. This CDR3 is 16 amino acids long. Germline loops: CDR1 LGHNA, CDR2 YNFKEQ. The CDR3 sequence is CASSHLASANYNEQFF. The CDR3 region has the DNA TGTGCCAGCAGCCATCTAGCTAGCGCTAACTACAATGAGCAGTTCTTC.

In this sample, this clone turned up once. The rearrangement uses TRBV20-1 and TRBJ2-7; D tentatively fits TRBD1 or TRBD2 (5 bases each). There are 11 residues in the CDR3. V was trimmed by 3 bases and J by 2 bases, leaving 5 bases between them. Germline CDR1 is DFQATT and CDR2 is SNEGSKA (reference sequence). The CDR3 spells CSARGAYEQYF. CDR3 coding DNA: TGCAGTGCTAGGGGGGCCTACGAGCAGTACTTC.